Each of the 5 T cell receptor beta chains below was sequenced from the same sample in a study of cytomegalovirus exposure and HLA in healthy donors. The PCR ran on 60 Vbeta and 13 Jbeta primers. Libraries were prepared by immunoSEQ multiplex PCR; TCRdb keeps only in-frame clonotypes and omits some of them. The sample lists a few hundred thousand clones; around 77% were seen once. Source material: PBMCs. Receptors were obtained from a woman aged 30 to 39 in good health and CMV-seronegative.

This CDR3 reads CSAGRGETQYF. CDR3 nucleotides: TGCAGTGCTGGCAGGGGAGAGACCCAGTACTTC. This chain links TRBV20-1 with TRBJ2-5, with D possibly matching TRBD1 (6 bases). The V end was cut by 5 bases, the J end by 4 bases, with 8 bases between. The CDR3 totals 11 residues. The germline V gene encodes CDR1 DFQATT and CDR2 SNEGSKA (reference sequence).

The rearrangement links TRBV5-6 to TRBJ1-2; the match to TRBD1 covers 9 bases. V was pared by 0 bases and J by 7 bases, with 10 bases of the junction left unmatched. The CDR3 totals 16 residues. Germline V gene lookup returns CDR1 SGHDT and CDR2 YYEEEE. This CDR3 is CASSLDGTGTQGGYTF. The CDR3 DNA sequence: TGTGCCAGCAGCTTGGACGGGACAGGGACCCAGGGTGGCTACACCTTC.

This clone turned up a few times. Written as DNA, the CDR3 is TGTGCCAGCAGAACTTGGACGGGAAACTATGGCTACACCTTC. Its translation: CASRTWTGNYGYTF. The chain carries TRBV28 and TRBJ1-2; no definite D call. In germline, CDR1 is MDHEN, CDR2 SYDVKM. This CDR3 is 14 amino acids long. Trimming removed 6 bases from V and 2 bases from J, with 13 bases in between.

The chain links TRBV11-2 to TRBJ2-7, with TRBD1 matching over 7 bases. V gave up 8 bases and J gave up 4 bases; unmatched junction bases: 5. The CDR3 length is 12 residues. CDR1 is SGHAT and CDR2 is FQNNGV in the germline V gene. The CDR3 nucleotides read TGTGCCAGCCGAACGACAGGGTACGAGCAGTACTTC. The encoded protein is CASRTTGYEQYF.

V usage is TRBV7-3 and J usage is TRBJ2-1; 7 positions agree with TRBD2. V shed 2 bases, J shed 4 bases, and the junction held 2 bases outside the gene matches. The germline CDR1 and CDR2 sequences are SGHTA and FQGTGA. The CDR3 is 14 residues long. The CDR3: CASSLGGGYNEQFF. CDR3 coding DNA: TGTGCCAGCAGCTTAGGCGGGGGTTACAATGAGCAGTTCTTC.